This T cell receptor (beta chain) was sequenced during a study of blood T cell repertoires in COVID-19. Whole-study context: Samples of COVID-19 (acute and convalescent) were obtained from the United States, Italy and Spain.

Self-reported history from a screening survey and questionnaire set each donor's cohort. Either two negative PCRs, clearance, or symptom resolution qualified Cohort 3 donors as recovered. This CDR3 has 17 amino acids. V lost 4 bases to trimming and J lost 3 bases, with 20 bases between them. Germline values: CDR1 SGHRS, CDR2 YFSETQ. In the study's own analysis: Cell counts per sample came from amplifying reference gene primers. The protocol was immunoSEQ multiplex PCR, while the TCRdb copy is restricted to in-frame clones and leaves out a portion. That table is the source of V, J and clone size, and D and trimming were worked out from the DNA. The sample comprises over 110,000 clones, around 86% of which are singletons, and approximately 11% rests with the top ten.

The chain uses TRBV5-1 and TRBJ2-1; the D is unclear. Sequenced sample: PBMCs or T cells enriched from blood (not recorded which). The receptor comes from a man between 60 and 75 years old who had recovered from COVID-19. The CDR3 DNA reads as TGCGCCAGCAGCCCCGCTAGAGTCCACCGGTTCTACAATGAGCAGTTCTTC. Translating it yields CASSPARVHRFYNEQFF.